The 12 T cell receptor beta chains presented below share a single source sample, sequenced in a study of pediatric ulcerative colitis. The rectum was sampled with one to two pinch biopsies at colonoscopy. Using immunoSEQ multiplex PCR, the repertoire was profiled, and TCRdb retains in-frame clones only, with some absent. The table lists fewer than 25,000 clones, about 71% of them singletons, with around 15% in the top ten. The sequenced sample was gut tissue. These receptors came from a boy between 10 and 17 years old with severe ulcerative colitis.

The chain joins TRBV2 to TRBJ2-3; maybe TRBD2 (6 bases). CDR1 and CDR2 from the germline V gene are SNHLY and FYNNEI. The CDR3 length is 15 residues. Trimming took off 2 bases at V and 1 base at J, with 10 bases between the two ends. CDR3 in DNA: TGTGCCAGCAGTGAAAGTTTAGCGGGCACAGATACGCAGTATTTT. It encodes CASSESLAGTDTQYF.

The CDR3 loop is CASSQWSLLNTEAFF. The CDR3 nucleotides read TGCGCCAGCAGCCAATGGTCGTTATTGAACACTGAAGCTTTCTTT. The chain couples TRBV4-3 to TRBJ1-1; D is unclear. This CDR3 comprises 15 residues. Germline CDR1 LGHNA, CDR2 YSLEER. V lost 2 bases and J lost 0, with 10 bases in between.

This chain connects TRBV15 to TRBJ2-7, with D tentatively TRBD1 (6 bases). V shed 1 base and J shed 0 bases, with 16 bases lying between them. Germline CDR1 is LNHNV and CDR2 is YYDKDF (reference sequence). The CDR3 has 17 residues. The DNA of the CDR3 is TGTGCCACCAGCAGAGGATCCGGGACGGACAGCTCCTACGAGCAGTACTTC. Translating gives CATSRGSGTDSSYEQYF.

This rearrangement joins TRBV6-5 to TRBJ1-5; D gene unclear. V dropped 2 bases and J dropped 7 bases, with 15 bases sitting between them. Germline V gives CDR1 MNHEY, CDR2 SVGAGI. The CDR3 spans 15 residues. As DNA, the CDR3 is TGTGCCAGCAGTTACAGCGCGGGTGTAAGGCAGCCCCAGCATTTT. It specifies CASSYSAGVRQPQHF.

This clone was recorded only once. The gene calls are TRBV2 and TRBJ1-1; TRBD1 is a possible D gene (6 bases). Trimming cost V 2 bases and J 1 base, with 11 bases left between them. The CDR3 sequence is 15 residues long. Germline CDR1 SNHLY, CDR2 FYNNEI. The CDR3 loop is CASSELGAANTEAFF. CDR3 bases: TGTGCCAGCAGTGAATTGGGGGCGGCGAACACTGAAGCTTTCTTT.

The chain links TRBV7-3 to TRBJ2-1; 10 nucleotides agree with TRBD1. The length of the CDR3 is 15 residues. CDR1 and CDR2 (germline): SGHTA, FQGTGA. V dropped 5 bases and J dropped 3; count of bases not matched to a gene: 4. The DNA for the CDR3 is TGTGCCAGCAGCCAGGGACAGGGGATCTACAATGAGCAGTTCTTC. Its translation is CASSQGQGIYNEQFF. Drawing the rest from reference TRBV7-3 and TRBJ2-1, the complete variable domain is GAGVSQTPSNKVTEKGKYVELRCDPISGHTALYWYRQSLGQGPEFLIYFQGTGAADDSGLPNDRFFAVRPEGSVSTLKIQRTERGDSAVYLCASSQGQGIYNEQFFGPGTRLTVL.

This sequence joins TRBV27 and TRBJ1-4; 9 positions agree with TRBD1. V dropped 5 bases and J dropped 8; count of bases not matched to a gene: 12. CDR1 is MNHEY and CDR2 is SMNVEV in the germline V gene (reference sequence). CDR3 size: 16 residues. The CDR3 DNA is TGTGCCAGCAGTAAACTTACAGGGGGCGCAGGAGAAAAACTGTTTTTT. Translated, it gives CASSKLTGGAGEKLFF. Full variable domain (rest looked up from reference TRBV27 and TRBJ1-4): EAQVTQNPRYLITVTGKKLTVTCSQNMNHEYMSWYRQDPGLGLRQIYYSMNVEVTDKGDVPEGYKVSRKEKRNFPLILESPSPNQTSLYFCASSKLTGGAGEKLFFGSGTQLSVL.

This chain connects TRBV6-5 to TRBJ1-2, with 7 nucleotides matching TRBD1. The CDR3 has 12 residues. The germline V gene encodes CDR1 MNHEY and CDR2 SVGAGI. V lost 5 bases to trimming and J lost 7 bases; unmatched junction nucleotides: 4. CDR3 sequence reads: CASSNRGRGYTF. CDR3 nucleotides: TGTGCCAGCAGTAACAGGGGTCGTGGCTACACCTTC.

This clone occurred once. The CDR3 DNA is TGTGCCAGCAGTTGGGGACAGGAGAACACTGAAGCTTTCTTT. It encodes CASSWGQENTEAFF. The chain recombines TRBV6-6 with TRBJ1-1; 8 nucleotides match TRBD1. This CDR3 region has 14 residues. With 4 bases clipped from V and 1 base from J, the junction kept 2 bases outside the gene matches. Germline-derived CDR1 and CDR2 are MNHNY and SVGAGI (reference sequence).

This clone was seen once. The gene calls are TRBV11-2 and TRBJ1-3, with D uncertain. CDR3 length: 17 amino acids. CDR1 is SGHAT, CDR2 FQNNGV, per germline. Between the trimmed V and J ends, which lost 1 base and 1 base, there was a span of 14 bases. The CDR3 DNA is TGTGCCAGCAGCTTAGGGGGAGGGAGTGTTTCTGGAAACACCATATATTTT. It codes for CASSLGGGSVSGNTIYF.

The chain employs TRBV25-1 and TRBJ1-4; D not certain. Trimming cost V 9 bases and J 10 bases, with 12 bases left between them. CDR3 length: 11 amino acids. Germline CDR1 is MGHDK and CDR2 is SYGVNS. CDR3 sequence: CASASVGKLFF. As DNA, the CDR3 is TGTGCCAGTGCCTCGGTCGGAAAACTGTTTTTT.

The chain carries TRBV7-9 and TRBJ1-2, with D uncertain. Germline CDR1 reads SEHNR; CDR2 reads FQNEAQ (reference sequence). The CDR3 sequence is 11 residues long. Deletions cut 2 bases from V and 8 bases from J, with 6 bases between. The CDR3 loop reads CASSLSDGYTF. The CDR3 DNA is TGTGCCAGCAGCTTATCTGACGGCTACACCTTC.